These 29 T cell receptor beta chains originate from one sample sequenced in a study of cytomegalovirus exposure and HLA in healthy donors. The PCR ran on 60 Vbeta and 13 Jbeta primers. The table came from immunoSEQ multiplex PCR; TCRdb's copy has only in-frame clones and leaves some out. The sample shows around 63,000 clones, and over 1.5% sits with its ten largest clones. The sample taken for sequencing was PBMCs. These receptors came from a woman younger than 45 in good health and CMV-seronegative.

The rearrangement uses TRBV9 and TRBJ2-7; 8 bases are shared with TRBD1. The germline gives CDR1 SGDLS, CDR2 YYNGEE. The V segment lost 0 bases and the J segment 8 bases; nucleotides outside the gene matches: 4. There are 13 residues in the CDR3. This chain's CDR3 is CASSVDGTGKQYF. In DNA, the CDR3 is TGTGCCAGCAGCGTAGATGGGACAGGAAAGCAGTACTTC.

This sequence joins TRBV7-9 and TRBJ1-2; 9 bases map to TRBD1. The germline gives CDR1 SEHNR, CDR2 FQNEAQ (reference sequence). The CDR3 runs to 15 residues. After removal of 5 bases from V and 4 bases from J, the junction contained 8 bases not matched to a gene. The CDR3 here is CASSDGQGRIYGYTF. DNA of the CDR3: TGTGCCAGCAGCGACGGACAGGGGAGAATCTATGGCTACACCTTC.

Comments on this clone: Other DNA variants within this sample encode the same CDR3. This chain links TRBV20-1 with TRBJ2-7; D remains ambiguous. CDR1 and CDR2 from the germline V gene are DFQATT and SNEGSKA (reference sequence). V was pared by 3 bases and J by 4 bases, with 7 bases between. The CDR3 has 11 residues. The CDR3 DNA sequence: TGCAGTGCTAGGAGTGGTTACGAGCAGTACTTC. It codes for CSARSGYEQYF.

V is TRBV10-3 and J is TRBJ2-7, with D possibly matching TRBD1 (5 bases). The V and J ends lost 8 bases and 6 bases respectively, with 11 bases between them. The CDR3 spans 11 residues. Germline CDR1 reads ENHRY; CDR2 reads SYGVKD. The CDR3: CAIGAQGEQYF. Written as DNA, the CDR3 is TGTGCCATCGGGGCTCAAGGCGAGCAGTACTTC.

Regarding this clone: An end of the junction differs from the germline gene, which may be a read error. This chain uses TRBV30 with TRBJ2-6; D may match TRBD1 or TRBD2 (5 bases each). The CDR3 runs to 15 residues. Per the germline V gene, CDR1 is GTSNPN and CDR2 is SVGIG (reference sequence). The CDR3 reads CAGSRAGTGANVLTF. In DNA form, the CDR3 reads TGTGCCGGGAGTCGCGCAGGGACTGGGGCCAACGTCCTGACTTTC.

This sequence joins TRBV28 and TRBJ2-7; D unclear. The CDR3 runs 14 residues. V gave up 6 bases and J gave up 7 bases, with 19 bases separating them. In germline, CDR1 is MDHEN, CDR2 SYDVKM. Written as DNA, the CDR3 is TGTGCCAGCAGCCAAAGAGTAACCTACTCGGAGCAGTACTTC. Amino acid sequence: CASSQRVTYSEQYF.

The J gene is TRBJ2-7, the V gene TRBV11-1; possibly TRBD1 for D (6 bases). Trimming removed 6 bases at V and 0 bases at J, with 12 bases between. The CDR3 is 14 amino acids. Germline V gene data show CDR1 as SGHAT and CDR2 as FQDESV (reference sequence). This chain's CDR3 is CASRLGQRSYEQYF. The CDR3 nucleotides are TGTGCCAGCAGGCTCGGACAGCGCTCCTACGAGCAGTACTTC.

This chain uses TRBV18 with TRBJ2-1; TRBD1 matches 7 bases. V trimming: 4 bases; J trimming: 6 bases; junction bases outside the gene matches: 9. The CDR3 sequence is 15 residues long. Germline lookup yields CDR1 KGHSH and CDR2 LQKENI. DNA for the CDR3: TGTGCCAGCTCACGGCCCGGGACAGTCCTCAATGAGCAGTTCTTC. It translates to CASSRPGTVLNEQFF.

This chain uses TRBV27 with TRBJ2-7; 7 bases line up with TRBD2. Germline assignment: CDR1 MNHEY and CDR2 SMNVEV (reference sequence). Losses at the gene ends were 1 base for V and 7 bases for J; bases not matched to a gene: 10. The CDR3 loop spans 15 amino acids. The CDR3 is CASSLYSAGVKEQYF. The CDR3 DNA sequence: TGTGCCAGCAGTTTATACTCGGCGGGGGTAAAGGAGCAGTACTTC.

This rearrangement joins TRBV5-6 to TRBJ2-3; unclear D gene. Between the trimmed V and J ends, which lost 6 bases and 3 bases, there was a span of 8 bases. The CDR3 covers 12 residues. The germline V gene encodes CDR1 SGHDT and CDR2 YYEEEE. CDR3 sequence: CASKDGTDTQYF. DNA for the CDR3: TGTGCCAGCAAAGACGGGACAGATACGCAGTATTTT.

This chain connects TRBV29-1 to TRBJ2-7; D possibly corresponds to TRBD1 (6 bases). The CDR3 totals 17 residues. Trimming removed 3 bases from V and 2 bases from J, with 23 bases in between. Germline loops: CDR1 SQVTM, CDR2 ANQGSEA. The CDR3 nucleotides read TGCAGCGTTGAGGGCTGGCAGGGGTCTTACTTCACCTACGAGCAGTACTTC. Protein sequence: CSVEGWQGSYFTYEQYF.

The gene calls are TRBV18 and TRBJ2-7; 7 bases match TRBD1. The CDR3 contains 15 residues. The V gene's germline CDR1 is KGHSH and CDR2 LQKENI. After removal of 3 bases from V and 3 bases from J, the junction contained 8 bases not matched to a gene. The CDR3 nucleotides read TGTGCCAGCTCACCCAGACAGGGTATCTACTACGAGCAGTACTTC. Its protein is CASSPRQGIYYEQYF.

The chain links TRBV30 to TRBJ1-1; 11 nucleotides match TRBD1. V was clipped by 5 bases and J by 5 bases; unmatched bases: 4. The CDR3 totals 13 residues. Germline CDR1 and CDR2: GTSNPN and SVGIG (reference sequence). In DNA form, the CDR3 reads TGTGCCTGGGCCGGGACAGGGGGGACTGAAGCTTTCTTT. As protein: CAWAGTGGTEAFF.

V gene TRBV2 combines with J gene TRBJ2-7; D ambiguous. V shed 3 bases and J shed 0 bases, with 9 bases lying between them. Germline CDR1 and CDR2: SNHLY and FYNNEI. The CDR3 length is 14 residues. The CDR3 nucleotides are TGTGCCAGCAGTGATGTTGTCGGCTCCTACGAGCAGTACTTC. Its translation: CASSDVVGSYEQYF.

The rearrangement joins TRBV28 to TRBJ2-7, with 9 bases matching TRBD1. Germline V gene sequence: CDR1 MDHEN, CDR2 SYDVKM. This CDR3 is 17 amino acids long. V shed 6 bases and J 5 bases; nucleotides not matched to a gene: 17. This CDR3 reads CASRYQTGGASTNEQYF. CDR3 DNA: TGTGCCAGCAGATATCAAACAGGGGGCGCGTCAACCAACGAGCAGTACTTC.

The V and J genes are TRBV19 and TRBJ2-1, with unresolved D. In germline, CDR1 is LNHDA, CDR2 SQIVND (reference sequence). This CDR3 is built from 16 residues. Between the trimmed V and J ends, which lost 1 base and 4 bases, there was a span of 14 bases. CDR3 sequence (DNA): TGTGCCAGTAGTATAGTCCCCGCTCTTAGTTACAATGAGCAGTTCTTC. Amino acids: CASSIVPALSYNEQFF.

The chain recombines TRBV5-8 with TRBJ2-7; 10 bases are shared with TRBD1. The germline gives CDR1 SGHTS, CDR2 YDEGEE. This CDR3 comprises 15 residues. V was pared by 2 bases and J by 6 bases, with 8 bases of the junction left unmatched. The CDR3 protein is CASSFLTGQGTEQYF. CDR3 bases: TGTGCCAGCAGCTTTTTGACGGGACAGGGGACCGAGCAGTACTTC. Supplemented by reference TRBV5-8 and TRBJ2-7, the full variable domain reads EAGVTQSPTHLIKTRGQQATLRCSPISGHTSVYWYQQALGLGLQFLLWYDEGEERNRGNFPPRFSGRQFPNYSSELNVNALELEDSALYLCASSFLTGQGTEQYFGPGTRLTVT.

This sequence joins TRBV27 and TRBJ2-1; TRBD1 matches 9 bases. The length of the CDR3 is 17 residues. The germline V gene has CDR1 MNHEY and CDR2 SMNVEV (reference sequence). Trimming at V came to 4 bases and at J to 4 bases, leaving 11 bases not matched to a gene. CDR3 residues: CASSSTGGQGWYNEQFF. Written as DNA, the CDR3 is TGTGCCAGCAGTTCCACCGGGGGACAGGGTTGGTACAATGAGCAGTTCTTC.

The chain couples TRBV9 to TRBJ1-1, with D tentatively TRBD1 (6 bases). The germline gives CDR1 SGDLS, CDR2 YYNGEE. This CDR3 spans 15 amino acids. Deletions cut 4 bases from V and 4 bases from J, with 17 bases between. Here the CDR3 DNA reads TGTGCCAGCAGCACGGACAGCCCCGGAGGCACTGAAGCTTTCTTT. Protein sequence: CASSTDSPGGTEAFF.

J is TRBJ2-1 and V is TRBV19; D is possibly TRBD2 (6 bases). Trimming stripped 0 bases from V and 0 bases from J, with 15 bases between. Germline V gives CDR1 LNHDA, CDR2 SQIVND (reference sequence). The CDR3 is 18 residues long. CDR3 DNA sequence: TGTGCCAGTAGTATAGATGTGGGGAACGGGAGCTCCTACAATGAGCAGTTCTTC. It is translated as CASSIDVGNGSSYNEQFF.

The chain's CDR3 is CASSPPGLGTDGYTF. The DNA of the CDR3 is TGTGCCAGCTCACCACCGGGACTCGGGACCGATGGCTACACCTTC. V gene TRBV18 combines with J gene TRBJ1-2; TRBD1 might be the D (5 bases). Germline CDR1 and CDR2: KGHSH and LQKENI. Deletions cut 0 bases from V and 6 bases from J, with 14 bases between. The CDR3 length is 15 residues.

V usage is TRBV19 and J usage is TRBJ2-5, with a possible D match to TRBD1 (6 bases). Germline values: CDR1 LNHDA, CDR2 SQIVND (reference sequence). The CDR3 covers 16 residues. Trimming pared 6 bases from V and 5 bases from J, leaving 22 bases between. The CDR3 sequence is CASSPRGTGFVETQYF. The DNA for the CDR3 is TGTGCCAGTAGCCCCAGGGGTACAGGATTTGTCGAGACCCAGTACTTC.

The chain combines TRBV4-1 with TRBJ2-7, with D unclear. CDR1 MGHRA and CDR2 YSYEKL come from the germline V gene. V was clipped by 1 base and J by 0 bases, with 7 bases between them. This CDR3 has 14 amino acids. The CDR3 DNA sequence: TGCGCCAGCAGCCAAGGACCAGGCTCCTACGAGCAGTACTTC. Amino acid sequence: CASSQGPGSYEQYF.

The chain links TRBV6-5 to TRBJ2-7; tentatively, D is TRBD2 (5 bases). Per the germline V gene, CDR1 is MNHEY and CDR2 is SVGAGI. This CDR3 region has 13 residues. V lost 2 bases and J 7 bases, leaving 12 bases between the germline ends. This CDR3 reads CASSYGGFEEQYF. The CDR3 DNA sequence: TGTGCCAGCAGTTACGGCGGGTTCGAGGAGCAGTACTTC.

This chain connects TRBV29-1 to TRBJ1-2, with 12 nucleotides matching TRBD1. Germline V gene sequence: CDR1 SQVTM, CDR2 ANQGSEA. With V trimmed by 6 bases and J by 4 bases, 9 bases remained unmatched. CDR3 size: 15 residues. The CDR3 bases are TGCAGCGTAGCAGCCGGGACAGGGGGCTCCTATGGCTACACCTTC. It yields the protein CSVAAGTGGSYGYTF.

V and J are TRBV6-5 and TRBJ2-7; possible D gene TRBD1, 6 bases. The CDR3 is 16 amino acids. The germline V gene has CDR1 MNHEY and CDR2 SVGAGI. Trimming left V 0 bases short and J 0 bases short, with 12 bases between. In DNA form, the CDR3 reads TGTGCCAGCAGTTACTCGAGTTCAGGGGCCTCCTACGAGCAGTACTTC. It codes for CASSYSSSGASYEQYF.

The chain couples TRBV6-5 to TRBJ1-5; weak D call: TRBD1 (6 bases). The V end was cut by 7 bases, the J end by 6 bases, with 13 bases between. The CDR3 contains 13 residues. In germline, CDR1 is MNHEY, CDR2 SVGAGI. The CDR3 is CASTAGVGQPQHF. DNA of the CDR3: TGTGCCAGCACGGCAGGGGTTGGTCAGCCCCAGCATTTT.

V usage is TRBV29-1 and J usage is TRBJ2-7, with D perhaps matching TRBD2 (5 bases). The ends were cut back, 3 bases at V and 3 bases at J, with 6 bases in the middle. The germline V gene encodes CDR1 SQVTM and CDR2 ANQGSEA. The CDR3 has 11 residues. The CDR3 nucleotides are TGCAGCGTTGAGGGAGTCTACGAGCAGTACTTC. Translated: CSVEGVYEQYF.

This chain uses TRBV7-2 with TRBJ1-1, with 8 bases fitting TRBD1. The ends lost 3 bases at V and 1 base at J; junction bases unmatched: 16. The CDR3 sequence is 19 residues long. The germline CDR1 and CDR2 sequences are SGHTA and FQGNSA. The CDR3 coding sequence is TGTGCCAGCAGCTTGTATCCACCTGGACAGGGCGGGACGAACACTGAAGCTTTCTTT. Its protein is CASSLYPPGQGGTNTEAFF.